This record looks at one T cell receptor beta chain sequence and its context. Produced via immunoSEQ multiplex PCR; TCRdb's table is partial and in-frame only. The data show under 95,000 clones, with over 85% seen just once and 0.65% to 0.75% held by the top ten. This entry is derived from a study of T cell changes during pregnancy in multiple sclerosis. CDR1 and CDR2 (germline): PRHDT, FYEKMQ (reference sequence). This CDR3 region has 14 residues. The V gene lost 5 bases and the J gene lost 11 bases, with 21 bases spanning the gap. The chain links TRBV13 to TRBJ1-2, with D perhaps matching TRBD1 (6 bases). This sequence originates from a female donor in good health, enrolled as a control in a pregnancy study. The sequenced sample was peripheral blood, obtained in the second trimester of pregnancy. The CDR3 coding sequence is TGTGCCAGCAGCCAACAAACAGGGTTGATGGGGTACACCTTC. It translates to CASSQQTGLMGYTF.